This T cell receptor beta chain is drawn from a study of T cell changes during pregnancy in multiple sclerosis. The method was immunoSEQ multiplex PCR; TCRdb's version includes in-frame clones alone and lacks a portion of them. The sample lists about 35,000 clones; more than 85% were seen once. J lost 1 base, V lost 3 bases, and 4 bases had no gene match. There are 15 residues in the CDR3. CDR1 and CDR2 from the germline V gene are SGHTA and FQGNSA. V is TRBV7-2 and J is TRBJ2-5; 8 bases are shared with TRBD2. The sequencing here drew on CD4+ T cells from peripheral blood mononuclear cells, taken in the third trimester of pregnancy. This TCR was recovered from a female donor in good health, enrolled as a control in a pregnancy study. The CDR3 is CASSFGRGAQETQYF. For the CDR3, the DNA is TGTGCCAGCAGCTTTGGGCGGGGGGCCCAAGAGACCCAGTACTTC.